The 11 T cell receptor beta chains below come from one sample, sequenced in a study of T cell responses to AZD1222 COVID-19 vaccine. Method: immunoSEQ multiplex PCR; TCRdb's copy keeps in-frame clones and lacks some. The sample lists 150,000 to 200,000 clones; about 91% were seen once. The material was peripheral blood, obtained 28 days after the second AZD1222 dose. All receptors come from an adult who received the AZD1222 COVID-19 vaccine.

The chain recombines TRBV5-4 with TRBJ1-2, with a tentative D call TRBD1 (6 bases). The V and J ends lost 4 bases and 1 base respectively, with 17 bases between them. The CDR3 length is 16 residues. The germline CDR1 and CDR2 sequences are SGHNT and YYREEE (reference sequence). The DNA for the CDR3 is TGTGCCAGCAGCCCTCCTCCGGGGGCTGGTAACTATGGCTACACCTTC. Translating gives CASSPPPGAGNYGYTF. Complete variable domain (other parts from reference TRBV5-4 and TRBJ1-2): ETGVTQSPTHLIKTRGQQVTLRCSSQSGHNTVSWYQQALGQGPQFIFQYYREEENGRGNFPPRFSGLQFPNYSSELNVNALELDDSALYLCASSPPPGAGNYGYTFGSGTRLTVV.

This clone was observed a few times. The chain combines TRBV5-1 with TRBJ2-1; D may match TRBD1 or TRBD2 (6 bases each). The germline V gene encodes CDR1 SGHRS and CDR2 YFSETQ. The CDR3 is made up of 15 amino acids. The V gene lost 0 bases and the J gene lost 5 bases, with 12 bases spanning the gap. CDR3 coding DNA: TGCGCCAGCAGCTTGGTAAGGGGGGCCGACAATGAGCAGTTCTTC. Its protein product is CASSLVRGADNEQFF.

The chain couples TRBV3-1 (or the pseudogene TRBV3-2) to TRBJ1-2, with D tentatively TRBD1 (5 bases). The germline V gene has CDR1 LGHDT and CDR2 YNNKEL (reference sequence). There are 16 residues in the CDR3. V lost 0 bases and J 7 bases, leaving 18 bases between the germline ends. The CDR3 nucleotides read TGTGCCAGCAGCCAAGATATCGGCAGGGCGATCACTGGCTACACCTTC. Translation: CASSQDIGRAITGYTF.

The V and J genes are TRBV6-2 or TRBV6-3 and TRBJ1-1; D is possibly TRBD1 (6 bases). V gave up 4 bases and J gave up 8 bases, with 26 bases separating them. Per the germline V gene, CDR1 is MNHEY and CDR2 is SVGEGT. This CDR3 contains 17 residues. CDR3: CASSFNSLDRLSGEAFF. The DNA of the CDR3 is TGTGCCAGCAGTTTTAACTCCCTGGACAGACTGTCAGGCGAAGCTTTCTTT.

J is TRBJ2-7 and V is TRBV6-5; 7 bases match TRBD1. Germline-derived CDR1 and CDR2 are MNHEY and SVGAGI. V lost 5 bases and J lost 13; bases outside the gene matches: 11. The CDR3 covers 12 residues. CDR3 DNA sequence: TGTGCCAGCAGTCTACCCCAGGGGGAAGAATACTTC. Amino acids: CASSLPQGEEYF.

The rearrangement uses TRBV6-5 and TRBJ1-1; 7 bases are shared with TRBD1. The V and J ends lost 4 bases and 2 bases, in that order; junction bases with no gene match: 1. Germline V CDR1 and CDR2: MNHEY, SVGAGI. The CDR3 loop spans 13 amino acids. CDR3 sequence: CASSWDSNTEAFF. CDR3 DNA sequence: TGTGCCAGCAGTTGGGACAGTAACACTGAAGCTTTCTTT.

This rearrangement joins TRBV4-2 to TRBJ2-6; D ambiguous. V dropped 4 bases and J dropped 2 bases, with 12 bases sitting between them. In germline, CDR1 is LGHNA, CDR2 YNFKEQ. This CDR3 contains 16 residues. DNA for the CDR3: TGTGCCAGCAGCCCTGACGCAGGAGCTGGGGCCAACGTCCTGACTTTC. Protein sequence: CASSPDAGAGANVLTF.

This chain uses TRBV4-2 with TRBJ1-3, with 9 bases identical to TRBD1. Germline loops: CDR1 LGHNA, CDR2 YNFKEQ. The CDR3 covers 15 residues. The trim removed 6 bases at V and 4 bases at J, leaving 7 bases unmatched. The CDR3 loop reads CASSKEGTGGNTIYF. DNA of the CDR3: TGTGCCAGCAGTAAAGAAGGGACAGGGGGAAACACCATATATTTT.

CDR3 bases: TGTGCCAGCAGCCGCGGGGGGGCCGGGGAGCTGTTTTTT. It translates to CASSRGGAGELFF. The rearrangement uses TRBV6-5 and TRBJ2-2; 9 bases agree with TRBD2. From germline, CDR1 is MNHEY and CDR2 SVGAGI. Trimming removed 6 bases from V and 6 bases from J; junction bases left unmatched: 2. This CDR3 comprises 13 residues.

The chain employs TRBV2 and TRBJ1-5; D is uncertain. V was trimmed by 3 bases and J by 6 bases, leaving 12 bases between them. The CDR3 spans 14 residues. Germline CDR1 reads SNHLY; CDR2 reads FYNNEI. The CDR3 DNA reads TGTGCCAGCAGTGAGGCGGCCGGCGCTCAGCCCCAGCATTTT. It specifies CASSEAAGAQPQHF. Looking up the rest from reference TRBV2 and TRBJ1-5 gives the full variable domain: EPEVTQTPSHQVTQMGQEVILRCVPISNHLYFYWYRQILGQKVEFLVSFYNNEISEKSEIFDDQFSVERPDGSNFTLKIRSTKLEDSAMYFCASSEAAGAQPQHFGDGTRLSIL.

The chain is built from TRBV2 and TRBJ1-2; 7 bases line up with TRBD1. The CDR3 contains 11 residues. Germline CDR1 SNHLY, CDR2 FYNNEI. Losses at the gene ends were 9 bases for V and 6 bases for J; bases not matched to a gene: 4. DNA for the CDR3: TGTGCCAGTGGGGACAGAAATGGCTACACCTTC. This translates into CASGDRNGYTF.